This T cell receptor beta chain appears in the sequencing data of a study of blood T cell repertoires in COVID-19. Libraries were prepared by immunoSEQ multiplex PCR; TCRdb keeps only in-frame clonotypes and omits some of them. The data show hundreds of thousands of clones, around 88% seen once. This clone was recorded only once. During active infection, Seattle patients enrolled and were then monitored through disease. Germline CDR1 is MNHEY and CDR2 is SVGAGI. The length of the CDR3 is 13 residues. Losses at the gene ends were 5 bases for V and 5 bases for J; bases not matched to a gene: 4. The V call is TRBV6-5, the J call TRBJ2-7; 9 bases are a match to TRBD1. The TCR was taken from a woman aged 45-65 years with COVID-19, enrolled during active disease. The sequencing sample was made of peripheral blood. The CDR3 region is CASSRDRVHEQYF. DNA for the CDR3: TGTGCCAGCAGTCGGGACAGGGTTCACGAGCAGTACTTC.